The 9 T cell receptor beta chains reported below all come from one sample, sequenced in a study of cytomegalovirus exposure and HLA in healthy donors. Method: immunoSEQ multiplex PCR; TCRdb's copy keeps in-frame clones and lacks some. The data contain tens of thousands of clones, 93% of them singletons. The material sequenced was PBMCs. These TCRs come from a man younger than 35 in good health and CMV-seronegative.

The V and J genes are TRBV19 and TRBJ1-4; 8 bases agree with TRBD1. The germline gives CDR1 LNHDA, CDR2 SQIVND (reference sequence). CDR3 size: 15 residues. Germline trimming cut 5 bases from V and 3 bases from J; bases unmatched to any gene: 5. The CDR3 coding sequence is TGTGCCAGTAGTTTCTGGACAGGGTCTAATGAAAAACTGTTTTTT. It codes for CASSFWTGSNEKLFF. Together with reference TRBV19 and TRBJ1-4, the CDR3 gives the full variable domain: DGGITQSPKYLFRKEGQNVTLSCEQNLNHDAMYWYRQDPGQGLRLIYYSQIVNDFQKGDIAEGYSVSREKKESFPLTVTSAQKNPTAFYLCASSFWTGSNEKLFFGSGTQLSVL.

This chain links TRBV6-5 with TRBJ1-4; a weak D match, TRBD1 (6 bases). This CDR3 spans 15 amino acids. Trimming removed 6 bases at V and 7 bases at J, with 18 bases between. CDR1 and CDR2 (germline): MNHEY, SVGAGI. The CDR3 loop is CASRPPTGAGEKLFF. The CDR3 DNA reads TGTGCCAGCAGACCTCCGACAGGAGCCGGTGAAAAACTGTTTTTT.

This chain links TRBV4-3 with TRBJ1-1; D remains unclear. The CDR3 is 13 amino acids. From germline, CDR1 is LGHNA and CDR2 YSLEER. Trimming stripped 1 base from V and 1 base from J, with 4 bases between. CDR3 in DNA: TGCGCCAGCAGCCAAGGACAGAACACTGAAGCTTTCTTT. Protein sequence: CASSQGQNTEAFF.

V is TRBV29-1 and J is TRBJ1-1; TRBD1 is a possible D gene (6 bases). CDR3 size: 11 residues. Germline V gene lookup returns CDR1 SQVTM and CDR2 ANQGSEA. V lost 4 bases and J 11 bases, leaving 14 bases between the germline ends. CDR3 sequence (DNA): TGCAGCGTTGTGGCGGGGGCAGGGGCTTTCTTT. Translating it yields CSVVAGAGAFF.

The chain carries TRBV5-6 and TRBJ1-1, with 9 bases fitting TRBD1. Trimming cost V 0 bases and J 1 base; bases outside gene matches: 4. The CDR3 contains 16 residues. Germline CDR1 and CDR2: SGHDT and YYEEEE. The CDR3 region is CASSLGTGGTNTEAFF. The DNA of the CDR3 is TGTGCCAGCAGCTTGGGTACAGGGGGCACGAACACTGAAGCTTTCTTT.

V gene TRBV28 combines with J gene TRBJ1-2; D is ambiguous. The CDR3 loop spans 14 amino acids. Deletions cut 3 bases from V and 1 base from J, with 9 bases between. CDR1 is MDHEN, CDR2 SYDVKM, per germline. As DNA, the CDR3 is TGTGCCAGCAGTTTCCTACGGTTTAACTATGGCTACACCTTC. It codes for CASSFLRFNYGYTF.

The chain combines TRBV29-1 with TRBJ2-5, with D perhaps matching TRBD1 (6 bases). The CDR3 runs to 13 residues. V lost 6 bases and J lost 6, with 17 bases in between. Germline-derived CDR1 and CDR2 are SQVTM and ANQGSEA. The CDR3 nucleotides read TGCAGCGTCGACATTACAGGGTTACAGACCCAGTACTTC. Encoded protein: CSVDITGLQTQYF.

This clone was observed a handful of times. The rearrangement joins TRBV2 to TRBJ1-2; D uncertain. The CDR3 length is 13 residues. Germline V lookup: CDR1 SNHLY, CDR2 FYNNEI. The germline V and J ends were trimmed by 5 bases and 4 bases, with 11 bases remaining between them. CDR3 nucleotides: TGTGCCAGCAGTCCGGAGGGCGCCTATGGCTACACCTTC. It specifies CASSPEGAYGYTF.

This chain's CDR3 is CASSPDSPNQPQHF. DNA for the CDR3: TGTGCCAGCAGCCCCGACAGCCCCAATCAGCCCCAGCATTTT. The chain carries TRBV6-5 and TRBJ1-5, with D perhaps matching TRBD1 (5 bases). The CDR3 is 14 residues long. The ends were cut back, 6 bases at V and 3 bases at J, with 12 bases in the middle. CDR1 MNHEY and CDR2 SVGAGI come from the germline V gene.